These 31 T cell receptor beta chains were sequenced from one sample in a study of T-cell memory formation after mild COVID-19. TCRdb re-analysed the 5' RACE reads in MiXCR, keeping a single row per CDR3 protein. This sample has 45,000 to 65,000 distinct CDR3 sequences, with approximately 9% found just once. Sequencing was performed on PBMCs or a T cell subset sorted from them (not recorded which). The receptors were gathered from an adult woman who had mild COVID-19 (a few samples of this study predate the infection). Cell type and time point are not known.

This clonotype was picked up a small number of times. CDR3 amino acids: CASSYDSYEQYF. Written as DNA, the CDR3 is TGTGCCAGCAGTTACGACAGTTACGAGCAGTACTTC. The chain couples TRBV6-4 to TRBJ2-7, with D possibly matching TRBD1 (5 bases). V was cut by 5 bases and J by 4 bases, with 9 bases left in between. The CDR3 is 12 residues long. The germline gives CDR1 MRHNA, CDR2 SNTAGT.

This clonotype was seen many times. The chain combines TRBV12-3 or TRBV12-4 with TRBJ2-2; the D gene is possibly TRBD1 (6 bases). V was clipped by 2 bases and J by 3 bases, with 10 bases between them. The CDR3 totals 15 residues. The CDR3 coding sequence is TGTGCCAGCAGTTTAAGCCAGGGGTACACCGGGGAGCTGTTTTTT. Translated, it gives CASSLSQGYTGELFF.

This clonotype was seen at least ten times. The chain links TRBV5-1 to TRBJ2-3, with D tentatively TRBD2 (5 bases). Germline assignment: CDR1 SGHRS and CDR2 YFSETQ. CDR3 length: 14 amino acids. V lost 2 bases and J 1 base, leaving 8 bases between the germline ends. CDR3 residues: CASSLAARTDTQYF. The CDR3 DNA reads TGCGCCAGCAGCTTAGCGGCCCGCACAGATACGCAGTATTTT.

This clonotype was seen a few times. The V gene is TRBV5-1, the J gene TRBJ2-3; no reliable D call. Germline V gene sequence: CDR1 SGHRS, CDR2 YFSETQ. Trimming stripped 4 bases from V and 4 bases from J, with 13 bases between. The CDR3 is 14 residues long. The CDR3 loop reads CASSPRRGADTQYF. The DNA of the CDR3 is TGCGCCAGCAGCCCGCGCCGAGGCGCAGATACGCAGTATTTT.

This clonotype was counted a few times. The chain carries TRBV7-2 and TRBJ1-5, with D possibly being TRBD1 (6 bases). Germline V gene sequence: CDR1 SGHTA, CDR2 FQGNSA. The CDR3 totals 15 residues. With 1 base removed from V and 8 bases from J, the gap between germline ends came to 15 bases. CDR3 region: CASSLEGTRAEPQHF. CDR3 sequence (DNA): TGTGCCAGCAGCTTAGAGGGGACAAGGGCAGAGCCCCAGCATTTT.

This clonotype appeared a few times. The chain is built from TRBV20-1 and TRBJ2-5; possibly TRBD2 for D (5 bases). Germline CDR1 and CDR2: DFQATT and SNEGSKA (reference sequence). Trimming took off 3 bases at V and 3 bases at J, with 20 bases between the two ends. The CDR3 length is 16 residues. DNA of the CDR3: TGCAGTGCTAGCCCTCAGCGCCTTGTCGGGAAAGAGACCCAGTACTTC. Its protein product is CSASPQRLVGKETQYF.

This clonotype was counted a few times. The J gene is TRBJ2-3, the V gene TRBV20-1; maybe TRBD1 (6 bases). The CDR3 is 13 residues long. CDR1 and CDR2 from the germline V gene are DFQATT and SNEGSKA (reference sequence). The V gene lost 7 bases and the J gene lost 0 bases, with 11 bases spanning the gap. The DNA of the CDR3 is TGCAGTGTTCTGACAGGAAGCACAGATACGCAGTATTTT. Its translation is CSVLTGSTDTQYF.

This clonotype was picked up a small number of times. The genes are TRBV12-3 or TRBV12-4 and TRBJ1-3, with 7 bases fitting TRBD1. There are 14 residues in the CDR3. V gave up 10 bases and J gave up 0 bases; unmatched junction bases: 6. CDR3 sequence: CATEQGSSGNTIYF. As DNA, the CDR3 is TGTGCCACAGAACAGGGGTCCTCTGGAAACACCATATATTTT.

There are a few counts of this clonotype. V usage is TRBV29-1 and J usage is TRBJ2-2; possible D gene TRBD1, 5 bases. CDR1 and CDR2 (germline): SQVTM, ANQGSEA. V was shortened by 2 bases and J by 5 bases, with 12 bases between the two germline ends. CDR3 length: 14 residues. The CDR3 nucleotides are TGCAGCGTTGAACAGGGTTATAGAACCGGGGAGCTGTTTTTT. It codes for CSVEQGYRTGELFF.

There are a few counts of this clonotype. This chain links TRBV11-2 with TRBJ1-2; tentative D call: TRBD1 (6 bases). Germline V gene sequence: CDR1 SGHAT, CDR2 FQNNGV. V was shortened by 3 bases and J by 6 bases, with 14 bases between the two germline ends. This CDR3 spans 14 amino acids. The CDR3 region is CASSFRQVLNGYTF. CDR3 bases: TGTGCCAGCAGCTTCCGACAGGTCCTCAATGGCTACACCTTC.

The rearrangement joins TRBV12-3 or TRBV12-4 to TRBJ2-7; perhaps TRBD2 as D (5 bases). V lost 0 bases to trimming and J lost 5 bases, with 5 bases between them. The CDR3 contains 12 residues. The CDR3, as DNA: TGTGCCAGCAGTTTAGCTAGCGACGAGCAGTACTTC. Its translation is CASSLASDEQYF.

This clonotype was counted many times. The CDR3: CASSKLAGAGPDTQYF. CDR3 bases: TGTGCCAGCAGCAAACTAGCGGGGGCGGGTCCAGATACGCAGTATTTT. The chain employs TRBV11-2 and TRBJ2-3; 11 nucleotides match TRBD2. Unmatched junction bases numbered 8, after V lost 5 bases and J lost 4 bases. The CDR3 length is 16 residues. Germline CDR1 is SGHAT and CDR2 is FQNNGV.

This clonotype was seen a handful of times. The chain employs TRBV24-1 and TRBJ1-2, with 9 bases matching TRBD1. The trim removed 3 bases at V and 8 bases at J, leaving 9 bases unmatched. From germline, CDR1 is KGHDR and CDR2 SFDVKD. CDR3 length: 15 amino acids. The CDR3 DNA follows: TGTGCCACCAGTGATCCCGGGACAGGGCCACGAGGCTACACCTTC. It yields the protein CATSDPGTGPRGYTF.

V usage is TRBV5-5 and J usage is TRBJ2-3; D might be TRBD1 or TRBD2, each matching 5 bases. V dropped 0 bases and J dropped 8 bases, with 22 bases sitting between them. Per the germline V gene, CDR1 is SGHKS and CDR2 is YYEKEE (reference sequence). The CDR3 consists of 17 residues. CDR3 region: CASSLGFGGLDQGTQYF. CDR3 nucleotides: TGTGCCAGCAGCTTGGGCTTCGGAGGTTTGGATCAGGGTACGCAGTATTTT.

V and J are TRBV6-5 and TRBJ2-2, with a tentative D call TRBD2 (6 bases). This CDR3 is 15 amino acids long. The germline gives CDR1 MNHEY, CDR2 SVGAGI. Trimming stripped 5 bases from V and 4 bases from J, with 14 bases between. The CDR3 reads CASSPPTRPTGELFF. The DNA of the CDR3 is TGTGCCAGCAGTCCGCCGACTAGGCCCACCGGGGAGCTGTTTTTT.

This clonotype occurred a few times. V gene TRBV7-2 combines with J gene TRBJ2-3; 8 nucleotides line up with TRBD2. The germline V gene encodes CDR1 SGHTA and CDR2 FQGNSA. V lost 0 bases, J lost 4 bases, and 3 bases stayed unmatched. This CDR3 has 15 amino acids. The DNA for the CDR3 is TGTGCCAGCAGCTTAGCTATGACTAGCGCAGATACGCAGTATTTT. The encoded protein is CASSLAMTSADTQYF. The full variable domain, its missing parts supplied by reference TRBV7-2 and TRBJ2-3, is GAGVSQSPSNKVTEKGKDVELRCDPISGHTALYWYRQSLGQGLEFLIYFQGNSAPDKSGLPSDRFSAERTGGSVSTLTIQRTQQEDSAVYLCASSLAMTSADTQYFGPGTRLTVL.

This chain links TRBV20-1 with TRBJ2-3, with 11 bases aligning to TRBD1. The germline V gene encodes CDR1 DFQATT and CDR2 SNEGSKA (reference sequence). Trimming cost V 5 bases and J 4 bases; bases outside gene matches: 8. The CDR3 runs 15 residues. The chain's CDR3 is CSALGRTGGPDTQYF. The CDR3 bases are TGCAGTGCTCTTGGCCGGACAGGGGGCCCAGATACGCAGTATTTT.

J is TRBJ2-1 and V is TRBV5-1; D is unclear. CDR1 is SGHRS, CDR2 YFSETQ, per germline. The CDR3 covers 14 residues. The germline V and J ends were trimmed by 0 bases and 7 bases, with 11 bases remaining between them. CDR3 bases: TGCGCCAGCAGCTTGGCCGGGTCATTGAATGAGCAGTTCTTC. As protein: CASSLAGSLNEQFF.

The V and J genes are TRBV15 and TRBJ2-7; 9 bases fit TRBD2. Trimming removed 3 bases from V and 3 bases from J; junction bases left unmatched: 15. The CDR3 spans 18 residues. Germline V CDR1 and CDR2: LNHNV, YYDKDF (reference sequence). The CDR3 region has the DNA TGTGCCACCAGCAGTGTAGTACTAGCGGGTGGGAACCGCTACGAGCAGTACTTC. Translation gives CATSSVVLAGGNRYEQYF.

This chain uses TRBV20-1 with TRBJ1-2; D possibly corresponds to TRBD1 (5 bases). The CDR3 is 12 residues long. The V end was cut by 7 bases, the J end by 8 bases, with 17 bases between. Germline CDR1 is DFQATT and CDR2 is SNEGSKA (reference sequence). CDR3 in DNA: TGCAGTGGGAGCGGGGGGGTGCGAGGCTACACCTTC. It translates to CSGSGGVRGYTF.

This clonotype was counted many times. The chain links TRBV15 to TRBJ2-1; 7 bases line up with TRBD1. The J segment lost 0 bases and the V segment lost 4 bases, leaving 9 bases of the junction unmatched. This CDR3 is 17 amino acids long. Germline CDR1 and CDR2: LNHNV and YYDKDF (reference sequence). The CDR3 nucleotides read TGTGCCACCAGCACCTGGGACAGCGGAAGCTCCTACAATGAGCAGTTCTTC. Translating it yields CATSTWDSGSSYNEQFF.

This clonotype came up many times. The chain links TRBV27 to TRBJ1-1; D might be TRBD1 (5 bases). Germline loops: CDR1 MNHEY, CDR2 SMNVEV (reference sequence). V dropped 8 bases and J dropped 7 bases, with 14 bases sitting between them. The CDR3 is 12 residues long. CDR3 bases: TGTGCCAGCGGAATCGCAGGGTTTGAAGCTTTCTTT. Its translation: CASGIAGFEAFF.

This chain joins TRBV27 and TRBJ2-7; D unresolved. The germline CDR1 and CDR2 sequences are MNHEY and SMNVEV (reference sequence). The CDR3 runs to 11 residues. V lost 2 bases and J lost 4, with 3 bases in between. CDR3 residues: CASSLKYEQYF. The CDR3 DNA sequence: TGTGCCAGCAGTTTAAAGTACGAGCAGTACTTC.

The gene calls are TRBV7-3 and TRBJ1-1; 8 nucleotides agree with TRBD1. The J segment lost 4 bases and the V segment lost 5 bases, leaving 9 bases of the junction unmatched. The CDR3 consists of 15 residues. Germline V gene sequence: CDR1 SGHTA, CDR2 FQGTGA. CDR3 protein: CASSLEQGVGTEAFF. DNA for the CDR3: TGTGCCAGCAGCCTAGAACAGGGGGTTGGCACTGAAGCTTTCTTT.

This chain uses TRBV7-9 with TRBJ2-2, with 9 bases matching TRBD2. CDR1 SEHNR and CDR2 FQNEAQ come from the germline V gene (reference sequence). This CDR3 has 17 amino acids. J was trimmed by 0 bases and V by 6 bases; bases with no gene match: 8. The CDR3 here is CASSSHVAGANTGELFF. The CDR3 DNA is TGTGCCAGCAGTTCCCATGTAGCGGGGGCGAACACCGGGGAGCTGTTTTTT.

This clonotype was detected only a few times. The V gene is TRBV6-1, the J gene TRBJ1-3, with 9 bases lining up with TRBD1. The CDR3 is 13 amino acids. V shed 5 bases and J 15 bases; nucleotides not matched to a gene: 11. Germline assignment: CDR1 MNHNS and CDR2 SASEGT. The CDR3: CASSPRTGQGQYF. CDR3 in DNA: TGTGCCAGCAGTCCTCGGACGGGACAGGGCCAATATTTT.

This clonotype was seen many times. The rearrangement joins TRBV11-2 to TRBJ2-5; 8 nucleotides agree with TRBD2. This CDR3 comprises 14 residues. Losses at the gene ends were 5 bases for V and 2 bases for J; bases not matched to a gene: 4. Germline CDR1 reads SGHAT; CDR2 reads FQNNGV. The CDR3 sequence: CASSPGGGQETQYF. The CDR3 DNA reads TGTGCCAGCAGCCCAGGCGGGGGGCAAGAGACCCAGTACTTC.

This CDR3 reads CASSFNMNTEAFF. The CDR3 DNA reads TGTGCCAGCAGCTTTAACATGAACACTGAAGCTTTCTTT. This rearrangement joins TRBV7-6 to TRBJ1-1; no reliable D call. Deletions cut 3 bases from V and 0 bases from J, with 5 bases between. Germline CDR1 and CDR2: SGHVS and FNYEAQ. The CDR3 contains 13 residues.

There are many counts of this clonotype. V gene TRBV11-1 combines with J gene TRBJ2-7, with 7 bases fitting TRBD1. Germline V gives CDR1 SGHAT, CDR2 FQDESV (reference sequence). V lost 8 bases, J lost 2 bases, and 9 bases stayed unmatched. CDR3 size: 14 residues. Here the CDR3 reads CASGVTGITYEQYF. The CDR3 region has the DNA TGTGCCAGCGGAGTGACAGGGATCACCTACGAGCAGTACTTC. Combining the CDR3 with reference TRBV11-1 and TRBJ2-7 gives the whole variable domain EAEVAQSPRYKITEKSQAVAFWCDPISGHATLYWYRQILGQGPELLVQFQDESVVDDSQLPKDRFSAERLKGVDSTLKIQPAELGDSAMYLCASGVTGITYEQYFGPGTRLTVT.

This clonotype came up many times. The V and J genes are TRBV7-9 and TRBJ2-7; the match to TRBD2 covers 8 bases. V shed 5 bases, J shed 5 bases, and the junction held 11 bases outside the gene matches. The CDR3 covers 15 residues. Germline V gene sequence: CDR1 SEHNR, CDR2 FQNEAQ (reference sequence). CDR3 loop: CASSPSGGRINEQYF. The CDR3 region has the DNA TGTGCCAGCAGCCCCTCTGGCGGGAGGATCAACGAGCAGTACTTC.

This chain joins TRBV3-1 and TRBJ2-6; D is tentatively TRBD1 or TRBD2 (5 bases each). The CDR3 loop spans 16 amino acids. Trimming took off 10 bases at V and 0 bases at J, with 16 bases between the two ends. Per the germline V gene, CDR1 is LGHDT and CDR2 is YNNKEL (reference sequence). The CDR3, as DNA: TGTGCCACCGCCGGGGCTCCCTACTCTGGGGCCAACGTCCTGACTTTC. Its protein is CATAGAPYSGANVLTF.